Listed here is a single TCR beta chain. The data were obtained in a study of shared clonotypes between healthy human individuals. Germline CDR1 SQVTM, CDR2 ANQGSEA. Trimming took 4 bases from V and 5 from J; bases not matched to a gene: 5. The CDR3 consists of 13 residues. Naive CD4+ cells were CD45RA-selected; the remaining cells were memory. Produced via immunoSEQ multiplex PCR; TCRdb's table is partial and in-frame only. The table records 2 million to 2.5 million clones, about 94% of them present only once. This sequence joins TRBV29-1 and TRBJ2-7; 10 bases are a match to TRBD2. Sequencing input: naive CD4+ T cells sorted from blood. This sample's subset: CD45RA+ positively selected. The TCR sequence derives from a man between 18 and 35 years old in good health. CDR3 protein: CSVALLAGNEQYF. In nucleotides, the CDR3 is TGCAGCGTTGCCCTACTAGCGGGAAACGAGCAGTACTTC.